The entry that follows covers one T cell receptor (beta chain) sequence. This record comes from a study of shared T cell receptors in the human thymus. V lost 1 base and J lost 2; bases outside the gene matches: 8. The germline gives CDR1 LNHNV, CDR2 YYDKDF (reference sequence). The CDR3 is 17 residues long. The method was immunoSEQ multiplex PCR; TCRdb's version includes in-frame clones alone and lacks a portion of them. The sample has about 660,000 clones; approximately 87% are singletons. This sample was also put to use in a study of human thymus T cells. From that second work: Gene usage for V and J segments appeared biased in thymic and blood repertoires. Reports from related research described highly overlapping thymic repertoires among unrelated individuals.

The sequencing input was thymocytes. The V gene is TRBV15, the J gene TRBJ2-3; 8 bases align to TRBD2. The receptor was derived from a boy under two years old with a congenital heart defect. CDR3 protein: CATSRGLISGTTDTQYF. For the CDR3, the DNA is TGTGCCACCAGCAGAGGGTTGATTAGCGGGACCACAGATACGCAGTATTTT.